This record concerns one T cell receptor beta chain sequence. As yet, its antigen is unknown. This entry comes from a study of OX40 agonist ivuxolimab in advanced cancers. General study points: The authors also found low normalized T-cell clonal expansion in some nonresponders.

Sequencing used immunoSEQ multiplex PCR; TCRdb keeps in-frame clones, though not all of them. The table has tens of thousands of clones, over 85% seen once; the top ten hold 4.8%. V gave up 5 bases and J gave up 3 bases; unmatched junction bases: 7. This CDR3 is built from 14 residues. Germline V lookup: CDR1 SEHNR, CDR2 FQNEAQ (reference sequence). V is TRBV7-9 and J is TRBJ2-7; TRBD1 aligns across 7 bases. Material: CD4+ or CD8+ T cells sorted from blood, obtained in a trial of the OX40 agonist ivuxolimab. This sequence originates from an adult with an advanced solid tumor such as melanoma, head and neck, liver or kidney cancer. CDR3 nucleotides: TGTGCCAGCAGCGACCGGGACAGACGCTACGAGCAGTACTTC. Its protein product is CASSDRDRRYEQYF.